The 27 T cell receptor delta chains presented below share a single source sample, sequenced in a study of γδ T cells in repeated Plasmodium falciparum infection. TCRdb reprocessed the multiplex PCR reads using CATT. The sample lists about 89,000 delta-chain clones, 1.4% occurring once. Vgamma9/Vdelta2+ and Vdelta2-negative gammadelta T cells were flow-sorted from PBMC for bulk sequencing. Sample: gamma-delta T cells from blood. The source is a pool of human donors (malaria-infected and uninfected, not separated).

This clone has a handful of counts. This DNA's translation and the protein TCRdb lists, from a much larger clone, do not match at residue 15, likely due to a read error; the protein shown is translated from the DNA. The chain is built from TRDV1 and TRDJ1; 10 bases line up with TRDD3. This CDR3 has 21 residues. Germline CDR1 and CDR2: TSWWSYY and QGS. J was trimmed by 1 base and V by 1 base; bases with no gene match: 18. Here the CDR3 reads CALGEQSGYWGISSGTDKLIF. The CDR3 coding sequence is TGTGCTCTTGGGGAACAATCCGGGTACTGGGGGATCTCCTCTGGCACCGATAAACTCATCTTT.

This clone was seen a few times. The protein in TCRdb stems from a much larger clone and differs at residue 5 from this DNA's translation, likely a read error; here the protein is translated from the DNA. This chain uses TRDV2 with TRDJ1; no firm D call. Germline matching of the DNA provided the J gene here, since TCRdb leaves it blank. This CDR3 has 17 residues. The V and J ends lost 3 bases and 0 bases respectively, with 19 bases between them. Germline V lookup: CDR1 GEAIGNYY, CDR2 EKD. The CDR3 DNA follows: TGTGCCTGTGACGCCGTCGTGACTTCTCCCAACACCGATAAACTCATCTTT. Residues: CACDAVVTSPNTDKLIF.

This clone was seen a handful of times. This DNA translates differently at residue 3 from the TCRdb protein, which is that of a much larger clone; a read error is likely, and the protein shown is the DNA's own translation. The CDR3 DNA reads as TGTGCCCGTGACAACCGTTACTGGGGGATACGTTGGTCCACCGATAAACTCATCTTT. Translation: CARDNRYWGIRWSTDKLIF. V gene TRDV2 combines with J gene TRDJ1, with 13 nucleotides matching TRDD3. TCRdb lists no J gene, so it was determined here by aligning the DNA to germline. Looked up from germline, CDR1 is GEAIGNYY and CDR2 is EKD. CDR3 size: 19 residues.

This clone was seen ten or more times. A read error may account for a junction end that differs from germline. This specimen includes other DNA sequences encoding the same CDR3. The CDR3 DNA reads TGTGCTATTGGGGAAGTCTTCCTACGTCCGGGGGGGCTTCTTAAACTCATCTTT. This gives the protein CAIGEVFLRPGGLLKLIF. The chain combines TRDV1 with TRDJ1; TRDD2 matches 8 bases. The length of the CDR3 is 18 residues. Germline V lookup: CDR1 TSWWSYY, CDR2 QGS.

V usage is TRDV1 and J usage is TRDJ1; 10 bases are a match to TRDD3. No J gene is reported in TCRdb; it was inferred here by comparing the DNA with germline. The germline gives CDR1 TSWWSYY, CDR2 QGS. J lost 2 bases, V lost 0 bases, and 21 bases had no gene match. The length of the CDR3 is 22 residues. CDR3 region: CALGELFGPPPYWGIWTDKLIF. CDR3 sequence (DNA): TGTGCTCTTGGGGAACTATTCGGCCCTCCTCCATACTGGGGGATTTGGACCGATAAACTCATCTTT.

Notes on this clone: The amino acid sequence in TCRdb belongs to a much larger clone and departs from this DNA's translation at residue 3, likely a sequencing read error; the sequence shown is translated from the DNA. This chain joins TRDV2 and TRDJ1, with no clear D. TCRdb carries no J gene annotation; the J gene was assigned here by matching the DNA with germline. Germline CDR1 reads GEAIGNYY; CDR2 reads EKD. The CDR3 runs 16 residues. As DNA, the CDR3 is TGTGCCTATGACCCGACGAAGGGGTTGTACACCGATAAACTCATCTTT. Translating it yields CAYDPTKGLYTDKLIF.

In the case of this clone: This is likely an artifact of a read error, given a far larger clone one base away. Other DNA sequences in this specimen translate into the identical CDR3. V usage is TRDV2 and J usage is TRDJ1, with 12 bases fitting TRDD3. Matching the DNA to germline supplied the J gene, which TCRdb does not give. CDR3 length: 19 residues. CDR1 is GEAIGNYY and CDR2 is EKD in the germline V gene. The CDR3 reads CACDTLPPGGYGSTDKLIF. The CDR3 DNA sequence: TGTGCCTGTGACACCCTGCCTCCTGGGGGATACGGAAGCACCGACAAACTCATCTTT.

This clone was seen only a few times. A far bigger clonotype differs at one base, so this is likely a read error. The same CDR3 can be traced to other DNA sequences in this sample. The chain couples TRDV2 to TRDJ1; 9 bases align to TRDD3. The CDR3 consists of 17 residues. V was clipped by 7 bases and J by 0 bases; unmatched bases: 14. CDR1 and CDR2 from the germline V gene are GEAIGNYY and EKD. CDR3 nucleotide sequence: TGTGCCTGCGACTCTTCCTCTCTGGGGGATTACACCGATAAACTCATCTTT. It translates to CACDSSSLGDYTDKLIF.

The table lists this clone with a few counts. With only one base between it and a far larger clone, this is likely a read error. Other DNA sequences in the same sample also yield this CDR3. The chain uses TRDV2 and TRDJ1; 7 bases line up with TRDD3. The J gene, left out of TCRdb, was set here by checking the DNA against germline. The CDR3 covers 19 residues. Germline loops: CDR1 GEAIGNYY, CDR2 EKD. The CDR3 loop is CACDTVGLGAHSYTDKLIF. DNA of the CDR3: TGTGCATGTGACACCGTAGGGCTGGGGGCACATTCTTACACCGATAAACTCATCTTT.

This clone was observed many times. The chain links TRDV1 to TRDJ1; 7 bases are shared with TRDD3. TCRdb gives no J gene; it was assigned here by matching the DNA to germline. The V and J ends lost 4 bases and 0 bases, in that order; junction bases with no gene match: 26. The CDR3 extends over 22 amino acids. Germline CDR1 reads TSWWSYY; CDR2 reads QGS. The DNA of the CDR3 is TGTGCTCTTGGGGTCACGTTTGTACTGGGGCCATACGTCCAAACCTACACCGATAAACTCATCTTT. This encodes CALGVTFVLGPYVQTYTDKLIF.

This clone was detected a few times. A far bigger clonotype differs at one base, so this is likely a read error. Other DNA sequences from this sample encode an identical CDR3 as well. V is TRDV1 and J is TRDJ1, with D perhaps TRDD3 (6 bases). No J gene is reported in TCRdb; it was inferred here by comparing the DNA with germline. Germline CDR1 is TSWWSYY and CDR2 is QGS. The CDR3 covers 12 residues. Trimming removed 2 bases from V and 8 bases from J, with 9 bases in between. CDR3 residues: CALGEWGGKLIF. The CDR3 nucleotides read TGTGCTCTTGGGGAATGGGGGGGGAAACTCATCTTT.

A word on this clone: TCRdb's entry gives the protein of a much larger clone, which mismatches this DNA's translation at residue 3, likely from a read error; the protein reported here is translated from the DNA. The V and J genes are TRDV2 and TRDJ1; 8 bases are a match to TRDD2. Here the J gene came from matching the DNA to germline, since TCRdb omits it. CDR3 length: 21 amino acids. CDR1 and CDR2 (germline): GEAIGNYY, EKD. The CDR3 bases are TGTGCCCGTGACAAGCTTCCTACGACGGGGGTCCCCCGCGATAAAGACGATAAACTCATCTTT. This gives the protein CARDKLPTTGVPRDKDDKLIF.

Notes on this clone: This is likely an artifact of a read error, given a far larger clone one base away. The sample has other DNA sequences that encode this CDR3 too. CDR3 amino acids: CALRLGGEGYTDKLIF. CDR3 coding DNA: TGTGCTCTCCGGCTTGGGGGAGAGGGCTACACCGATAAGCTCATCTTT. Here the V gene is TRDV1, but the J gene went uncalled; the table gives TRDD3 as D, unverified against the DNA. The V gene's germline CDR1 is TSWWSYY and CDR2 QGS. The CDR3 spans 16 residues.

Notes on this clone: A far more abundant clone sits one base away, making this likely a read error. For the V gene the call is TRDV1; the J gene has no call; the table's D call, TRDD3, has no DNA check behind it. The CDR3 is 17 amino acids. Germline CDR1 is TSWWSYY and CDR2 is QGS. CDR3 in DNA: TGTGCTCTTGGGGCCGGCCTTCCTACGGGGGAGAGGGATAAGCTCATCTTT. This sequence encodes CALGAGLPTGERDKLIF.

On this clone: TCRdb pairs this DNA with a much larger clone's protein that differs at residue 9, likely a read error; the protein shown was translated from the DNA. The chain combines TRDV2 with TRDJ1, with TRDD3 matching 8 bases. Germline matching of the DNA provided the J gene here, since TCRdb leaves it blank. This CDR3 is 16 amino acids long. The V gene end was trimmed by 3 bases and the J gene end by 0 bases; junction bases not matched to a gene: 8. CDR1 GEAIGNYY and CDR2 EKD come from the germline V gene. In DNA, the CDR3 is TGTGCCTGTGACTCCTTACTGGGGGGAAACACCGATAAACTCATCTTT. Translated, it gives CACDSLLGGNTDKLIF.

In its sample, this clone was seen a few times. Translating this DNA gives a protein that differs at residue 7 from the TCRdb one, which belongs to a much larger clone; a read error is likely, and the protein shown is this translation. The chain is built from TRDV1 and TRDJ1; the D gene is possibly TRDD3 (5 bases). Assignment of the J gene here rests on matching the DNA to germline, because TCRdb gives none. The germline gives CDR1 TSWWSYY, CDR2 QGS. The V and J ends lost 1 base and 2 bases respectively, with 23 bases between them. The CDR3 consists of 19 residues. CDR3 region: CALGERSGSAHHVTDKLIF. The CDR3 coding sequence is TGTGCTCTTGGGGAACGGTCTGGGTCGGCCCACCATGTAACCGATAAACTCATCTTT.

This clone was found a few times. The protein that TCRdb holds for this DNA derives from a much larger clone and differs from the translated DNA at residue 21, which likely indicates a read error; the protein shown here is translated from the DNA. The V gene is given as TRDV2, and no J gene call is available; the table's D call, TRDD3, was not checked against the DNA. Germline V gives CDR1 GEAIGNYY, CDR2 EKD. This CDR3 has 23 amino acids. The CDR3 loop is CACGKHFLMRGIRSRGCTDKPIF. The CDR3 region has the DNA TGTGCCTGTGGCAAACACTTCCTAATGAGGGGGATACGCTCCCGGGGTTGCACCGATAAACCCATCTTT.

The sample holds many counts of this clone. TCRdb has a much larger clone's protein, which differs at residue 8 from the translation of this DNA, likely because of a read error; what is shown is the protein translated from the DNA. CDR3 nucleotide sequence: TGTGCTCTTGGGGAACTGGGCCCCCTCCTTCTTACGGGGAGGTACACCGATAAACTCATCTTT. Translating it yields CALGELGPLLLTGRYTDKLIF. J is TRDJ1 and V is TRDV1; D is possibly TRDD2 or TRDD3 (5 bases each). Since TCRdb gives no J gene, matching the DNA to germline was used here to assign it. CDR3 size: 21 residues. Germline CDR1 and CDR2: TSWWSYY and QGS. Trimming stripped 0 bases from V and 0 bases from J, with 26 bases between.

This clone has a count of ten or more. The V call is TRDV1, the J call TRDJ1; 7 bases align to TRDD2. J lost 0 bases, V lost 3 bases, and 10 bases had no gene match. The germline V gene has CDR1 TSWWSYY and CDR2 QGS. The CDR3 length is 17 residues. Written as DNA, the CDR3 is TGTGCTCTTGGGGATCGCTTCCTAATAGCGGACACCGATAAACTCATCTTT. Residues: CALGDRFLIADTDKLIF.

This clone was seen at least ten times. This chain connects TRDV1 to TRDJ1; TRDD3 aligns across 13 bases. There are 22 residues in the CDR3. The V and J ends lost 6 bases and 3 bases, in that order; junction bases with no gene match: 25. Germline loops: CDR1 TSWWSYY, CDR2 QGS. Written as DNA, the CDR3 is TGTGCTCTTGGAAACGGGATCCCTACTGGGGGATACGAGTGGTTCCGCGCCGATAAACTCATCTTT. It codes for CALGNGIPTGGYEWFRADKLIF.

On this clone itself: A much larger clone sits a single nucleotide away, making a read error possible. The chain recombines TRDV1 with TRDJ3; perhaps TRDD3 as D (5 bases). In germline, CDR1 is TSWWSYY, CDR2 QGS. This CDR3 spans 16 amino acids. CDR3 loop: CALGFFGPWDARQMFF. The CDR3 bases are TGTGCTCTTGGGTTTTTTGGCCCCTGGGACGCCCGACAGATGTTTTTC.

In its sample, this clone was seen once. The CDR3 loop reads CACDSLLGDTSDTDKPIF. The DNA of the CDR3 is TGTGCCTGTGACTCCTTACTGGGGGATACGTCAGACACCGATAAACCCATCTTT. There is no J gene call, but TRDV2 is given as the V gene; TRDD3, the table's D call, was not compared with the DNA. Germline V CDR1 and CDR2: GEAIGNYY, EKD. CDR3 size: 18 residues.

This clone has only a few counts. TCRdb lists the protein of a much larger clone for this DNA, which differs at residue 9, so this is likely a read error; the protein given here is translated from the DNA itself. The V call is TRDV2, the J call TRDJ1; 9 bases are a match to TRDD3. As TCRdb names no J gene, one was assigned here on the basis of a DNA match to germline. CDR1 GEAIGNYY and CDR2 EKD come from the germline V gene. Trimming at V came to 1 base and at J to 6 bases, leaving 5 bases not matched to a gene. The CDR3 covers 14 residues. The DNA of the CDR3 is TGTGCCTGTGACACGCTGGGGGATCAGAATAAACTCATCTTT. Its protein product is CACDTLGDQNKLIF.

As regards this clone: The TCRdb protein comes from a much larger clone and disagrees with this DNA's translation at residue 14, likely due to a read error; the protein given here is derived from the DNA. V and J are TRDV2 and TRDJ1, with D perhaps matching TRDD3 (5 bases). No J gene was available from TCRdb, and it was assigned here by a germline match of the DNA. This CDR3 has 23 amino acids. Germline V gene sequence: CDR1 GEAIGNYY, CDR2 EKD. Trimming shortened V by 1 base and J by 0 bases, and 35 bases separated the two germline ends. The CDR3 nucleotides are TGTGCCTGTGACACGAACGCCAAGTCCTCCGCCGTACTGAGGGATTTCCACACCGATAAACTCATCTTT. Amino acid sequence: CACDTNAKSSAVLRDFHTDKLIF.

As concerns this clone: Translating this DNA gives a protein that differs at residue 6 from the TCRdb one, which belongs to a much larger clone; a read error is likely, and the protein shown is this translation. V gene TRDV2 combines with J gene TRDJ3; D might be TRDD3 (5 bases). Here the J gene came from matching the DNA to germline, since TCRdb omits it. The CDR3 is 17 residues long. Trimming took off 3 bases at V and 9 bases at J, with 20 bases between the two ends. The germline CDR1 and CDR2 sequences are GEAIGNYY and EKD. The DNA for the CDR3 is TGTGCCTGTGACGTACCGGGGACCCACCCCGGCACCCGACAGATGTTTTTC. Amino acid sequence: CACDVPGTHPGTRQMFF.

This clone occurred many times. V gene TRDV1 combines with J gene TRDJ1; D may be TRDD3 (9 bases). This CDR3 has 23 residues. Looked up from germline, CDR1 is TSWWSYY and CDR2 is QGS. V lost 0 bases and J lost 2, with 34 bases in between. The CDR3 here is CALGELSPLPKFWVGDRTDKLIF. In DNA, the CDR3 is TGTGCTCTTGGGGAACTTTCGCCCCTTCCTAAGTTTTGGGTGGGGGATAGGACCGATAAACTCATCTTT.

This clone was recorded a few times. A far larger clone is one base from this, pointing to a likely read error. Distinct nucleotide sequences in the sample also encode this CDR3. The chain is built from TRDV2 and TRDJ1, with TRDD3 identical over 11 bases. This CDR3 region has 20 residues. Germline V gene lookup returns CDR1 GEAIGNYY and CDR2 EKD. Here the CDR3 DNA reads TGTGCCTGTGACACCGGCCTTCGGGGATTGGGGGATACGAGCACCGATAAACTCATCTTC. This gives the protein CACDTGLRGLGDTSTDKLIF.